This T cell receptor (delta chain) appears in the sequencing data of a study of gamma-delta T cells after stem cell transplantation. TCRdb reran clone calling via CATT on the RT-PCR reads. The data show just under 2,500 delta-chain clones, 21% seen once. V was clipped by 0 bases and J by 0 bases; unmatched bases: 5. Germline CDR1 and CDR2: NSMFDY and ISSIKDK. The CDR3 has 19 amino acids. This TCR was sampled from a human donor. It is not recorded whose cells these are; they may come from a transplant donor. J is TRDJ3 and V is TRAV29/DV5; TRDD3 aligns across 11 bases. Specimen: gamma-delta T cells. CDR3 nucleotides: TGTGCAGCAAGCGTGGGGTGGGGGATACGCTCCTGGGACACCCGACAGATGTTTTTC. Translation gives CAASVGWGIRSWDTRQMFF.